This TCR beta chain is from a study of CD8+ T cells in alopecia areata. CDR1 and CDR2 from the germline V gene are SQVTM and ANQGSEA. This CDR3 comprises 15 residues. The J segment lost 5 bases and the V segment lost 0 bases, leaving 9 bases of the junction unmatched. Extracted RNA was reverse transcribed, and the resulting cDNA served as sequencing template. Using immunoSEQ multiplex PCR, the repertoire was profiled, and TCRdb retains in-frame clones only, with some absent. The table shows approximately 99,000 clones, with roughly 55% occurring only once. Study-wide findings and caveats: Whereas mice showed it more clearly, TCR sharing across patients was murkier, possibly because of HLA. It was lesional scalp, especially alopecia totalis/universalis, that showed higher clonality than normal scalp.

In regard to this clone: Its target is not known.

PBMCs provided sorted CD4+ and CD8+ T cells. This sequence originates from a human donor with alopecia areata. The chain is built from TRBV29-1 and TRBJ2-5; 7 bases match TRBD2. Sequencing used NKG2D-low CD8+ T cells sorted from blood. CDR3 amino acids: CSVEDRGGKRETQYF. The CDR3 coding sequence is TGCAGCGTTGAAGATCGGGGAGGGAAGAGGGAGACCCAGTACTTC.